This T cell receptor beta chain was sequenced during a study of PD-L1 blockade in urothelial cancer. This CDR3 comprises 13 residues. Trimming cost V 4 bases and J 6 bases, with 10 bases left between them. The V gene's germline CDR1 is SGHTA and CDR2 FQGNSA. Each PCR reaction had synthetic TCR analog templates spiked into it. Some clones are missing from TCRdb's copy, which holds only in-frame ones; the method was immunoSEQ multiplex PCR. Of tens of thousands of clones listed, around 77% were seen once; the top ten hold roughly 3.6%. This TCR was sampled from an older man with urothelial cancer. The starting material was PBMCs, obtained around atezolizumab (anti-PD-L1) treatment. V usage is TRBV7-2 and J usage is TRBJ2-1; D is undetermined. In DNA form, the CDR3 reads TGTGCCAGCAGCTCTCAGGCAGGCAATGAGCAGTTCTTC. This gives the protein CASSSQAGNEQFF.